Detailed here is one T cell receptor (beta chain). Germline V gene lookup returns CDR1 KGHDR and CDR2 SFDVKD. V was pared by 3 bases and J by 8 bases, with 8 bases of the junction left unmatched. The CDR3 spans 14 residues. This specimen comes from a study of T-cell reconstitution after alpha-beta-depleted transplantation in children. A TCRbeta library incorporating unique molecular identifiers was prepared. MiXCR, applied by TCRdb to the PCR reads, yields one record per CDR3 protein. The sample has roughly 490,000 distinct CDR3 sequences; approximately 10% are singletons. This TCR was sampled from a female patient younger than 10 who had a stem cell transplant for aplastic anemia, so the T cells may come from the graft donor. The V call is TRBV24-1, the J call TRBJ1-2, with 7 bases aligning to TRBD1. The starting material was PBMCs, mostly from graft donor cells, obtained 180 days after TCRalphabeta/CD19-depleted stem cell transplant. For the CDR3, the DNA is TGTGCCACCAGTGATCCCAGGGGGGCAGGCGGCTACACCTTC. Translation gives CATSDPRGAGGYTF.